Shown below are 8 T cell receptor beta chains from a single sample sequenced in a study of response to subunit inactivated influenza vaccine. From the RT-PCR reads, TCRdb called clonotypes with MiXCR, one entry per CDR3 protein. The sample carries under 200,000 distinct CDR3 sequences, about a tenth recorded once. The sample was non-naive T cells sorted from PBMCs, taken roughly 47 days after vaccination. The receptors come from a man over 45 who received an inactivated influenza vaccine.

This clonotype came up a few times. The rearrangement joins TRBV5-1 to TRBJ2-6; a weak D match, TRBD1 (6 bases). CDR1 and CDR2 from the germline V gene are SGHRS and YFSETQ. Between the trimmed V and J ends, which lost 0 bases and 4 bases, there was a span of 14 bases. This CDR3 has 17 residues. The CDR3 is CASSLAGTPSGANVLTF. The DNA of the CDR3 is TGCGCCAGCAGCTTGGCGGGGACACCCTCGGGGGCCAACGTCCTGACTTTC.

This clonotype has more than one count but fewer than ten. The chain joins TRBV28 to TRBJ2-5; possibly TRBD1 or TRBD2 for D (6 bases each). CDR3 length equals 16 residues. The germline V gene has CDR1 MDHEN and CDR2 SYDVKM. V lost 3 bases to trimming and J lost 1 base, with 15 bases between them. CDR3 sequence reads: CASSFRDLGAQETQYF. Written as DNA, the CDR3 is TGTGCCAGCAGTTTCCGGGACTTGGGGGCCCAAGAGACCCAGTACTTC.

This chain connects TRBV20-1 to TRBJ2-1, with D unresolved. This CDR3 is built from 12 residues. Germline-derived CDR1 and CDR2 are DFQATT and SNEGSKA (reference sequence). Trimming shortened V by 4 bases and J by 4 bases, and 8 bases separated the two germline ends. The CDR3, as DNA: TGCAGTGCTACACCAGAATACAATGAGCAGTTCTTC. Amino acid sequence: CSATPEYNEQFF.

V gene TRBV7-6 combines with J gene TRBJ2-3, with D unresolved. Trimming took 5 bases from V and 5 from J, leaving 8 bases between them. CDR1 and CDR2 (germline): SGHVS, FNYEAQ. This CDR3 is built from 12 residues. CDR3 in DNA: TGTGCCAGCAGCGGCGTAGGAGATACGCAGTATTTT. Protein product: CASSGVGDTQYF.

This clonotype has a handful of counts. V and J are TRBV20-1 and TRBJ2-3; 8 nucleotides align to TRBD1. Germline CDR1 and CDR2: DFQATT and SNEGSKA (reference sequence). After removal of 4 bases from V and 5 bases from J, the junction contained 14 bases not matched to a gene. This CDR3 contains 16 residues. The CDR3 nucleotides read TGCAGTGCTAAAGGACCCTCCAGGGGGCTTGGAGATACGCAGTATTTT. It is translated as CSAKGPSRGLGDTQYF.

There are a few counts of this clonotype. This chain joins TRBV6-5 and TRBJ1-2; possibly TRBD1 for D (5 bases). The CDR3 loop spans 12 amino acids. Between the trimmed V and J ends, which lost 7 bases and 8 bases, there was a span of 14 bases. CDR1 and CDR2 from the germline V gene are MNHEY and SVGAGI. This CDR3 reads CASKTGGQGYTF. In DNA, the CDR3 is TGTGCCAGCAAAACGGGGGGTCAAGGCTACACCTTC.

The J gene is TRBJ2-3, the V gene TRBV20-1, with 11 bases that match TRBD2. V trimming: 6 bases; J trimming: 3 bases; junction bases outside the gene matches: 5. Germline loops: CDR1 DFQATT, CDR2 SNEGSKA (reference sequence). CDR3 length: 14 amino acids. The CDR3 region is CSAPIAGGTDTQYF. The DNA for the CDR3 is TGCAGTGCACCAATAGCGGGAGGGACAGATACGCAGTATTTT.

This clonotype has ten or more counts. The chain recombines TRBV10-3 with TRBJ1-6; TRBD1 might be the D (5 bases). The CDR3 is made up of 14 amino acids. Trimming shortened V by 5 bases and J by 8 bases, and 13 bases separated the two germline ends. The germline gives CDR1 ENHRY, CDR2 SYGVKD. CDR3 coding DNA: TGTGCCATCAGTACGTCCGGGGGAGATTCACCCCTCCACTTT. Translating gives CAISTSGGDSPLHF.